These T cell receptor beta chains were read from a single sample in a study of blood T cell repertoires in COVID-19. Clones were read by immunoSEQ multiplex PCR, and TCRdb kept only the in-frame ones, dropping some. The data hold roughly 200,000 clones, with 80% to 85% observed a single time. The sequencing sample was made of peripheral blood. These receptors came from an elderly woman with active or convalescent COVID-19. Both conserved end residues are part of each CDR3. A D gene is named only where the DNA matches it firmly. Clone sizes are given selectively: once, few, many, or a class where the clone is expanded.

j_call clone_size cdr3_length v_call d_call cdr3_aa cdr3_nt
TRBJ1-2 once 16 TRBV12-5 TRBD1 CASGLVMGQGIYGYTF TGTGCTAGTGGTTTGGTAATGGGACAGGGGATCTATGGCTACACCTTC
TRBJ1-2 NA 13 TRBV6-5 TRBD1 CASSYYRGYGYTF TGTGCCAGCAGTTACTACAGGGGGTATGGCTACACCTTC
TRBJ1-1 NA 14 TRBV7-3 TRBD1 CASSARQGVAEAFF TGTGCCAGCAGCGCTCGACAGGGGGTCGCTGAAGCTTTCTTT
TRBJ1-1 NA 14 TRBV6-5 TRBD1 CASSLGTGGTEAFF TGTGCCAGCAGCCTAGGGACAGGGGGCACTGAAGCTTTCTTT
TRBJ2-5 NA 15 TRBV6-6 TRBD2 CASSTRTSAQETQYF TGTGCCAGCAGCACCAGAACTAGCGCACAAGAGACCCAGTACTTC
TRBJ2-1 NA 15 TRBV5-1 NA CASSLDSGAYNEQFF TGCGCCAGCAGCTTGGATAGCGGAGCTTACAATGAGCAGTTCTTC
TRBJ2-3 once 13 TRBV24-1 NA CATPAGGTDTQYF TGTGCCACCCCGGCTGGAGGGACAGATACGCAGTATTTT
TRBJ1-2 NA 14 TRBV5-5 NA CASSLKQGNYGYTF TGTGCCAGCAGCTTGAAGCAGGGCAACTATGGCTACACCTTC
TRBJ2-3 NA 12 TRBV30 NA CAWSPSGFGMDF TGTGCCTGGAGCCCGTCAGGTTTTGGCATGGATTTT
TRBJ1-2 NA 13 TRBV12-3/TRBV12-4 NA CASSPLRTYGYTF TGTGCCAGCAGTCCGTTAAGAACATATGGCTACACCTTC
TRBJ1-1 NA 15 TRBV5-3 TRBD1 CARSHRDRAVTEAFF TGTGCCAGAAGCCACCGGGACAGGGCCGTTACTGAAGCTTTCTTT
TRBJ1-3 NA 16 TRBV7-2 TRBD1 CASSFPWGQGKNTIYF TGTGCCAGCAGCTTCCCGTGGGGACAGGGCAAAAACACCATATATTTT
TRBJ2-2 NA 16 TRBV7-3 NA CASSRISGAPTGELFF TGTGCCAGCAGCCGCATTTCTGGGGCCCCCACCGGGGAGCTGTTTTTT
TRBJ2-1 once 15 TRBV27 NA CASSLGQGPHNEQFF TGTGCCAGCAGTTTAGGGCAGGGGCCCCACAATGAGCAGTTCTTC
TRBJ1-2 NA 12 TRBV5-1 NA CASSFGQGGYTF TGCGCCAGCAGCTTTGGGCAAGGTGGCTACACCTTC
TRBJ1-2 NA 12 TRBV2 NA CASSADLGGYTF TGTGCCAGCAGCGCCGACCTGGGCGGCTACACCTTC
TRBJ2-5 NA 15 TRBV18 TRBD1 CASSPRTGGGETQYF TGTGCCAGCTCACCCCGGACAGGGGGCGGGGAGACCCAGTACTTC
TRBJ2-5 NA 15 TRBV18 TRBD2 CASSLTSGGQETQYF TGTGCCAGCTCACTGACTAGCGGGGGTCAAGAGACCCAGTACTTC
TRBJ1-5 NA 15 TRBV6-6 NA CASSPLQVFGQPQHF TGTGCCAGCAGTCCATTACAGGTATTCGGTCAGCCCCAGCATTTT
TRBJ2-1 NA 13 TRBV15 NA CATSGLTYNEQFF TGTGCCACCAGCGGGCTCACCTACAATGAGCAGTTCTTC
TRBJ2-2 few 13 TRBV5-1 NA CASSSEGSGELFF TGCGCCAGCAGCTCCGAAGGGAGCGGGGAGCTGTTTTTT
TRBJ2-7 NA 14 TRBV6-1 TRBD2 CASSGAGGVYEQYF TGTGCCAGCAGTGGAGCGGGAGGGGTCTACGAGCAGTACTTC
TRBJ2-1 NA 15 TRBV6-6 TRBD1 CASSYGQGIRHEQFF TGTGCCAGCAGTTACGGACAGGGGATTAGGCATGAGCAGTTCTTC
TRBJ1-5 NA 15 TRBV7-2 NA CASSLEADERQPQHF TGTGCCAGCAGCTTAGAGGCAGACGAGCGTCAGCCCCAGCATTTT
TRBJ1-2 NA 15 TRBV2 NA CASSGIMDKDYGYTF TGTGCCAGCAGTGGAATCATGGACAAAGACTATGGCTACACCTTC
TRBJ1-2 NA 14 TRBV28 NA CASTPLGRGYGYTF TGTGCCAGCACCCCTCTGGGCAGGGGCTATGGCTACACCTTC
TRBJ1-2 NA 13 TRBV25-1 TRBD1 CASKGDRGYGYTF TGTGCCAGCAAGGGGGACAGGGGTTATGGCTACACCTTC
TRBJ1-3 NA 15 TRBV7-2 NA CASSMGRHSGNTIYF TGTGCCAGCAGTATGGGCCGCCACTCTGGAAACACCATATATTTT
TRBJ1-2 NA 15 TRBV11-1 NA CASSHGTTTLYGYTF TGTGCCAGCAGCCATGGGACAACCACCCTCTATGGCTACACCTTC
TRBJ1-1 few 13 TRBV7-9 NA CASSPSGGTEAFF TGTGCCAGCAGCCCTAGCGGCGGGACTGAAGCTTTCTTT
TRBJ2-7 NA 13 TRBV19 NA CASSRRGNYEQYF TGTGCCAGTAGTCGTCGCGGAAACTACGAGCAGTACTTC
TRBJ2-7 NA 12 TRBV3-1/TRBV3-2 NA CASSLVTGEQYF TGTGCCAGCAGCCTGGTGACTGGCGAGCAGTACTTC
TRBJ2-7 NA 15 TRBV28 TRBD1 CASSSPGQGPYEQYF TGTGCCAGCAGTTCTCCCGGACAGGGACCCTACGAGCAGTACTTC
TRBJ2-3 once 16 TRBV7-2 NA CASSLVPRVRADTQYF TGTGCCAGCAGCTTAGTACCGCGGGTAAGGGCAGATACGCAGTATTTT
TRBJ2-2 NA 15 TRBV5-1 TRBD2 CASSAGLAGEGELFF TGCGCCAGCAGCGCAGGACTAGCGGGAGAGGGGGAGCTGTTTTTT
TRBJ1-1 NA 15 TRBV9 NA CASSQFGRGDTEAFF TGTGCCAGCAGCCAATTCGGGCGGGGTGACACTGAAGCTTTCTTT
TRBJ2-3 NA 11 TRBV2 NA CASRLLDTQYF TGTGCCAGCAGACTTCTCGATACGCAGTATTTT
TRBJ2-2 NA 17 TRBV6-1 TRBD2 CASSEPGLATNTGELFF TGTGCCAGCAGTGAACCGGGACTAGCGACGAACACCGGGGAGCTGTTTTTT
TRBJ2-7 NA 15 TRBV7-6 TRBD1 CASSSGTGNSYEQYF TGTGCCAGCAGCTCTGGGACAGGGAACTCCTACGAGCAGTACTTC
TRBJ2-2 NA 16 TRBV9 TRBD2 CASSGGAGGAPGELFF TGTGCCAGCAGCGGTGGGGCGGGGGGCGCCCCCGGGGAGCTGTTTTTT
TRBJ2-7 NA 14 TRBV5-1 NA CASSLGTSTYEQYF TGCGCCAGCAGCTTGGGGACTTCAACCTACGAGCAGTACTTC
TRBJ2-3 NA 12 TRBV5-6 NA CASSAPRDTQYF TGTGCCAGCAGCGCCCCCCGGGATACGCAGTATTTT